The clone carrying this T cell receptor (beta chain) appeared a few times. CDR1 is SNHLY, CDR2 FYNNEI, per germline. V lost 4 bases, J lost 6 bases, and 14 bases lay in between. The CDR3 runs to 14 residues. In the study's own analysis: Estimation of nucleated cell counts was performed using reference gene primer amplification. This table comes from immunoSEQ multiplex PCR, and its TCRdb copy is limited to in-frame clones, with some not included. The V and J calls and clone size come from that table; D and trimming were worked out from the DNA. Here the sample spans approximately 84,000 clones, almost 80% being singletons. This specimen belongs to a study of blood T cell repertoires in COVID-19. Study-wide background: Samples of COVID-19 (acute and convalescent) were obtained from the United States, Italy and Spain.

Sequencing was done on a sample of peripheral blood. The sequence was collected from a human donor in a cohort sampled during active COVID-19. The rearrangement uses TRBV2 and TRBJ2-3; possibly TRBD1 for D (5 bases). This CDR3 is CASSAGRAGDTQYF. In nucleotides, the CDR3 is TGTGCCAGCAGTGCGGGCAGAGCAGGGGATACGCAGTATTTT. Combining the CDR3 with reference TRBV2 and TRBJ2-3 gives the whole variable domain EPEVTQTPSHQVTQMGQEVILRCVPISNHLYFYWYRQILGQKVEFLVSFYNNEISEKSEIFDDQFSVERPDGSNFTLKIRSTKLEDSAMYFCASSAGRAGDTQYFGPGTRLTVL.